Below are 18 T cell receptor beta chains sequenced from a single sample in a study of tissue T cells after allogeneic stem cell transplantation. TCRdb's copy holds only in-frame clones and misses some; the assay was immunoSEQ multiplex PCR. In the table there are some 48,000 clones, about three quarters of which are singletons. Sequenced input: sorted cells pooled from one or two spleens. These receptor sequences come from a pool of C57BL/6 mice in good health.

To note about this clone: The gene symbols are mouse symbols. With the read ending 1 residue before the CDR3 end, the germline J gene is used to fill in that end. This chain connects TRBV13-1 to TRBJ1-2; D is possibly TRBD1 (5 bases). CDR1 and CDR2 from the germline V gene are NSHNY and SYGAGN. V shed 3 bases and J shed 5 bases, with 11 bases lying between them. This CDR3 spans 13 amino acids. The sequenced part of the CDR3 DNA is TGTGCCAGCAGTGGGCCAGGGCGGTCCGACTACACC. It is translated as CASSGPGRSDYT. The entire CDR3 protein is CASSGPGRSDYTF.

Of note for this clone: The genes are named according to mouse. The CDR3 goes on 1 residue after the read ends, and that part is filled in from the germline J gene. At the DNA level, this CDR3 is encoded by other sequences in the same sample as well. The chain joins TRBV13-1 to TRBJ2-1; TRBD2 matches at 10 bases. Germline V gene sequence: CDR1 NSHNY, CDR2 SYGAGN. The CDR3 spans 16 residues. V trimming: 0 bases; J trimming: 1 base; junction bases outside the gene matches: 1. The sequenced part of the CDR3 DNA is TGTGCCAGCAGTGATGCACTGGGGGGGAACTATGCTGAGCAGTTC. Translating it yields CASSDALGGNYAEQF. The full-length CDR3 reads as CASSDALGGNYAEQFF.

About this clone: Mouse germline and gene names are used. The CDR3 goes on 1 residue after the read ends, and that part is filled in from the germline J gene. The V call is TRBV3, the J call TRBJ1-1; perhaps TRBD1 as D (5 bases). The CDR3 contains 15 residues. The V gene's germline CDR1 is SNHLY and CDR2 FYNGKV (reference sequence). Between the trimmed V and J ends, which lost 1 base and 1 base, there was a span of 10 bases. The sequenced CDR3 bases are TGTGCCAGCAGCTTAGGGCAGGGAGGAAACACAGAAGTCTTC. Its translation: CASSLGQGGNTEVF. The whole CDR3 sequence reads CASSLGQGGNTEVFF.

Turning to this clone: Gene names denote mouse genes. The missing CDR3 end, 1 residue past where the read stops, is filled in from the germline J gene. V gene TRBV12-1 combines with J gene TRBJ2-7, with 8 nucleotides matching TRBD1. The CDR3 is 14 residues long. The trim removed 2 bases at V and 2 bases at J, leaving 4 bases unmatched. The germline CDR1 and CDR2 sequences are SGHSN and HYEKVE. CDR3 region: CASSPSGGPYEQYF. The sequenced CDR3 bases are TGTGCCAGCTCTCCCTCAGGGGGCCCCTATGAACAGTAC. Full variable domain (remainder filled in from reference TRBV12-1 and TRBJ2-7): DSGVVQSPRHIIKEKGGRSVLTCIPISGHSNVVWYQQTLGKELKFLIQHYEKVERDKGFLPSRFSVQQFDDYHSEMNMSALELEDSAMYFCASSPSGGPYEQYFGPGTRLTVL.

A remark on this clone: Mouse gene names apply. From the germline J gene comes the end of the CDR3, since the read stops 1 residue before it. V and J are TRBV16 and TRBJ2-3; TRBD2 is a possible D gene (6 bases). Germline V gene data show CDR1 as SGHSA and CDR2 as FRNQAP. V shed 3 bases and J shed 6 bases, with 7 bases lying between them. This CDR3 spans 12 amino acids. CDR3 bases read: TGTGCAAGCAGCTTCGGGGGGGAAACGCTGTAT. It is translated as CASSFGGETLY. The full-length CDR3 reads as CASSFGGETLYF.

Notes on this clone: Gene names and germline refer to mouse. The read finishes 1 residue shy of the CDR3 end, and the germline J gene is used to complete it. V is TRBV20 and J is TRBJ1-1; D is possibly TRBD1 (5 bases). Trimming shortened V by 0 bases and J by 0 bases, and 8 bases separated the two germline ends. This CDR3 comprises 14 residues. The germline V gene encodes CDR1 GFQATS and CDR2 STVNSAI. CDR3 in amino acids: CGARDPGSNTEVFF. CDR3 bases read: TGTGGTGCTAGGGATCCAGGGTCAAACACAGAAGTCTTC.

Comments on this clone: Mouse names are used for the genes. Read sequence stops 1 residue before the CDR3 end, and the germline J gene provides the missing end. The V gene is TRBV13-2, the J gene TRBJ1-1; unclear D gene. The CDR3 length is 14 residues. The germline CDR1 and CDR2 sequences are NNHNN and SYGAGS (reference sequence). V lost 0 bases and J 1 base, leaving 7 bases between the germline ends. The CDR3 here is CASGDGNKNTEVFF. The CDR3 DNA, read in part, is TGTGCCAGCGGTGATGGAAACAAAAACACAGAAGTCTTC.

Remarks on this clone: Mouse names are used for the genes. The missing CDR3 end, 1 residue past where the read stops, is filled in from the germline J gene. J is TRBJ2-1 and V is TRBV2; the match to TRBD2 covers 8 bases. This CDR3 has 14 amino acids. CDR1 is LGHNA and CDR2 is YSYQKL in the germline V gene. The J segment lost 6 bases and the V segment lost 1 base, leaving 2 bases of the junction unmatched. CDR3 DNA, as far as it was read: TGTGCCAGCAGCCAAGCGGGGGGGCTTGCTGAGCAGTTC. Protein sequence: CASSQAGGLAEQF. In full, the CDR3 is CASSQAGGLAEQFF.

As regards this clone: Gene names follow the mouse nomenclature. CDR3 bases read: TGTGCCTGGAGTCCCAGACCATTCTATAATTCGCCCCTCTAC. This encodes CAWSPRPFYNSPLY. The complete CDR3 sequence is CAWSPRPFYNSPLYF. The V and J genes are TRBV31 and TRBJ1-6, with unresolved D. From the germline J gene comes the end of the CDR3, since the read stops 1 residue before it. TRBJ1-6 is known as an ORF, though its function is uncertain. This CDR3 is built from 15 residues. Trimming stripped 1 base from V and 3 bases from J, with 10 bases between. Germline-derived CDR1 and CDR2 are GKSSPN and SITVG.

Of note for this clone: Germline and genes here are mouse. The read terminates 1 residue ahead of where the CDR3 ends, so the germline J gene completes it. This rearrangement joins TRBV13-2 to TRBJ1-1; D uncertain. V was clipped by 0 bases and J by 2 bases, with 5 bases between them. Germline V gene lookup returns CDR1 NNHNN and CDR2 SYGAGS (reference sequence). The CDR3 loop spans 13 amino acids. The CDR3 is CASGDGGNTEVFF. The covered CDR3 bases are TGTGCCAGCGGTGATGGGGGTAACACAGAAGTCTTC.

Details on this clone: The genes are named according to mouse. The read ends 1 residue shy of where the CDR3 ends; the end is completed using the germline J gene. Other DNA sequences from this sample encode an identical CDR3 as well. The genes are TRBV13-2 and TRBJ2-7; perhaps TRBD2 as D (7 bases). Trimming took 5 bases from V and 7 from J, leaving 13 bases between them. The CDR3 is 12 amino acids. The germline CDR1 and CDR2 sequences are NNHNN and SYGAGS (reference sequence). The CDR3: CASGGGRGEQYF. The CDR3 bases that were read are TGTGCCAGCGGGGGGGGGAGGGGGGAACAGTAC.

This clone was seen a single time. The gene symbols are mouse symbols. The read terminates 1 residue ahead of where the CDR3 ends, so the germline J gene completes it. This chain uses TRBV13-3 with TRBJ2-2; D is possibly TRBD1 or TRBD2 (5 bases each). The V and J ends lost 0 bases and 2 bases respectively, with 8 bases between them. The CDR3 runs to 15 residues. The germline gives CDR1 NNHDY, CDR2 SYVADS. The CDR3 protein is CASSDARGNTGQLYF. Partial CDR3 DNA: TGTGCCAGCAGTGATGCACGGGGGAACACCGGGCAGCTCTAC.

Concerning this clone: Gene labels here are mouse ones. The CDR3 is cut off 1 residue early in the read; its end comes from the germline J gene. This chain joins TRBV3 and TRBJ2-1, with a possible D match to TRBD1 (6 bases). The CDR3 runs to 17 residues. Between the trimmed V and J ends, which lost 5 bases and 4 bases, there was a span of 21 bases. Germline assignment: CDR1 SNHLY and CDR2 FYNGKV (reference sequence). The sequenced part of the CDR3 DNA is TGTGCCAGCAGCCCCCTATCCATCCGGGACAAATATGCTGAGCAGTTC. Amino acid sequence: CASSPLSIRDKYAEQF. The whole CDR3 sequence reads CASSPLSIRDKYAEQFF.

A word on this clone: Any gene name here is a mouse gene name. Read data end 1 residue before the CDR3 end; the end is taken from the germline J gene. The same CDR3 can be traced to other DNA sequences in this sample. The V call is TRBV3, the J call TRBJ2-7; the match to TRBD1 covers 8 bases. Germline CDR1 is SNHLY and CDR2 is FYNGKV (reference sequence). The CDR3 runs to 14 residues. V was clipped by 3 bases and J by 4 bases; unmatched bases: 5. The covered CDR3 bases are TGTGCCAGCAGCTTGCGAACAGGGGGGTATGAACAGTAC. Amino acids: CASSLRTGGYEQY. From start to end, the CDR3 is CASSLRTGGYEQYF.

As for this clone: Gene names refer to mouse genes. The read falls 1 residue short of the CDR3 end, and the missing part is taken from the germline J gene. V is TRBV12-2 and J is TRBJ2-7; 9 nucleotides line up with TRBD2. The V segment lost 4 bases and the J segment 7 bases; nucleotides outside the gene matches: 7. CDR1 SGHLS and CDR2 HYDKME come from the germline V gene. The CDR3 runs 13 residues. The CDR3 bases that were read are TGTGCCAGCTCCCTTGGGGGGGCGATGGAACAGTAC. Protein: CASSLGGAMEQY. The full CDR3 protein is CASSLGGAMEQYF.

This clone was counted between two and nine times. The germline and genes are mouse ones. Read data end 1 residue before the CDR3 end; the end is taken from the germline J gene. The rearrangement joins TRBV3 to TRBJ1-4, with 11 positions matching TRBD1. The V and J ends lost 4 bases and 6 bases, in that order; junction bases with no gene match: 4. Germline V gene lookup returns CDR1 SNHLY and CDR2 FYNGKV (reference sequence). The CDR3 loop spans 15 amino acids. Partial CDR3 DNA: TGTGCCAGCAGCTCCCGGGACAGGGGGGACGAAAGATTATTT. It encodes CASSSRDRGDERLF. The full CDR3 reads CASSSRDRGDERLFF.

On this clone itself: The gene names given are mouse names. Read coverage stops 1 residue before the CDR3 terminus; the germline J gene supplies the remainder. The identical CDR3 is also encoded by other nucleotide sequences in the sample. The V call is TRBV3, the J call TRBJ1-3; no definite D call. The CDR3 runs 14 residues. V lost 2 bases and J lost 0, with 5 bases in between. Germline V gene sequence: CDR1 SNHLY, CDR2 FYNGKV (reference sequence). The CDR3 DNA, read in part, is TGTGCCAGCAGCTTACGGGGTTCTGGAAATACGCTCTAT. It is translated as CASSLRGSGNTLY. The CDR3, in full, reads CASSLRGSGNTLYF.

As to this clone: The gene names given are mouse names. The read ends 1 residue early relative to the CDR3; the germline J gene fills the gap. The V and J genes are TRBV13-3 and TRBJ1-2; TRBD1 is a possible D gene (5 bases). The germline CDR1 and CDR2 sequences are NNHDY and SYVADS. The V gene lost 4 bases and the J gene lost 1 base, with 8 bases spanning the gap. The CDR3 is 13 residues long. The covered CDR3 bases are TGTGCCAGCAGTCCTACAGGAAACTCCGACTACACC. Translated: CASSPTGNSDYT. The entire CDR3 protein is CASSPTGNSDYTF.